This entry lists 20 T cell receptor beta chains sequenced from one sample in a study of blood T cell repertoires in COVID-19. Clones were sequenced by immunoSEQ multiplex PCR, and TCRdb holds only the in-frame ones, with some missing. The repertoire has approximately 36,000 clones, around four fifths of them found once; the top ten carry 4.8%. Input material: peripheral blood. The receptor set was obtained from a man between 50 and 59 years old with active COVID-19.

The chain recombines TRBV29-1 with TRBJ2-1; no definite D call. The CDR3 sequence is 10 residues long. V was clipped by 6 bases and J by 4 bases, with 4 bases between them. Germline-derived CDR1 and CDR2 are SQVTM and ANQGSEA. In DNA, the CDR3 is TGCAGCGTGGAGTACAATGAGCAGTTCTTC. Amino acid sequence: CSVEYNEQFF.

This clone was seen once. This rearrangement joins TRBV7-9 to TRBJ2-7, with D possibly TRBD1 on 5 matching bases. The CDR3 is made up of 14 amino acids. Trimming pared 3 bases from V and 0 bases from J, leaving 9 bases between. CDR1 and CDR2 from the germline V gene are SEHNR and FQNEAQ (reference sequence). CDR3 protein: CASSFFRDSYEQYF. The DNA for the CDR3 is TGTGCCAGCAGCTTTTTCAGGGACTCCTACGAGCAGTACTTC.

V is TRBV28 and J is TRBJ2-3, with D possibly being TRBD2 (6 bases). Germline CDR1 MDHEN, CDR2 SYDVKM. The CDR3 has 16 residues. Between the trimmed V and J ends, which lost 7 bases and 1 base, there was a span of 18 bases. CDR3 DNA: TGTGCCAGCATTGTTACGGGGGAGAGGGGCACAGATACGCAGTATTTT. Protein product: CASIVTGERGTDTQYF.

V gene TRBV11-2 combines with J gene TRBJ2-5; D is perhaps TRBD1 (6 bases). Germline CDR1 is SGHAT and CDR2 is FQNNGV. Trimming pared 4 bases from V and 1 base from J, leaving 13 bases between. This CDR3 spans 15 amino acids. CDR3 sequence (DNA): TGTGCCAGCAGCTACACACAGACAGGCCAAGAGACCCAGTACTTC. Protein sequence: CASSYTQTGQETQYF.

The gene calls are TRBV27 and TRBJ2-7, with TRBD1 identical over 8 bases. V shed 5 bases and J 2 bases; nucleotides not matched to a gene: 5. The CDR3 is made up of 14 amino acids. The germline V gene encodes CDR1 MNHEY and CDR2 SMNVEV (reference sequence). CDR3 in amino acids: CASSEQGGPYEQYF. The CDR3 DNA reads TGTGCCAGCAGTGAACAGGGGGGACCCTACGAGCAGTACTTC.

The chain's CDR3 is CASSPLVAGETQYF. The CDR3 DNA sequence: TGTGCCAGCAGCCCCTTGGTAGCGGGTGAGACCCAGTACTTC. The rearrangement links TRBV7-2 to TRBJ2-5; 7 bases match TRBD2. Germline-derived CDR1 and CDR2 are SGHTA and FQGNSA. The V and J ends lost 5 bases and 5 bases, in that order; junction bases with no gene match: 8. This CDR3 is built from 14 residues.

The chain carries TRBV19 and TRBJ2-3; TRBD2 matches at 11 bases. The germline V gene has CDR1 LNHDA and CDR2 SQIVND (reference sequence). J was trimmed by 3 bases and V by 5 bases; bases with no gene match: 10. The CDR3 contains 17 residues. The CDR3: CASSAGLAGGGTDTQYF. The DNA for the CDR3 is TGTGCCAGTAGTGCCGGGCTAGCGGGGGGTGGGACAGATACGCAGTATTTT.

The rearrangement links TRBV4-3 to TRBJ1-4; D unresolved. Germline V gene data show CDR1 as LGHNA and CDR2 as YSLEER. V dropped 2 bases and J dropped 7 bases, with 11 bases sitting between them. The CDR3 is made up of 14 amino acids. The CDR3 loop is CASSQSGLGEKLFF. The CDR3 DNA follows: TGCGCCAGCAGCCAATCTGGGCTCGGTGAAAAACTGTTTTTT.

CDR3 in amino acids: CASSQDLLAGDQKGTQYF. The CDR3 DNA reads TGCGCCAGCAGCCAGGATCTCCTAGCGGGGGACCAGAAAGGCACGCAGTATTTT. This chain uses TRBV4-3 with TRBJ2-3; 10 nucleotides match TRBD2. The ends lost 3 bases at V and 9 bases at J; junction bases unmatched: 18. The germline gives CDR1 LGHNA, CDR2 YSLEER. CDR3 length equals 18 residues.

V is TRBV6-6 and J is TRBJ2-7; no clear D. Trimming shortened V by 1 base and J by 2 bases, and 6 bases separated the two germline ends. Germline assignment: CDR1 MNHNY and CDR2 SVGAGI (reference sequence). The CDR3 contains 13 residues. The CDR3 bases are TGTGCCAGCAGTTACTTCCCCACCTACGAGCAGTACTTC. It encodes CASSYFPTYEQYF.

This sequence joins TRBV11-2 and TRBJ2-3; D is uncertain. The V gene lost 0 bases and the J gene lost 4 bases, with 8 bases spanning the gap. The CDR3 loop spans 14 amino acids. Germline-derived CDR1 and CDR2 are SGHAT and FQNNGV. The CDR3 bases are TGTGCCAGCAGCTTAGATCCAGGCCCAGATACGCAGTATTTT. Amino acids: CASSLDPGPDTQYF.

The V call is TRBV18, the J call TRBJ2-1; 8 nucleotides align to TRBD2. V shed 0 bases and J 8 bases; nucleotides not matched to a gene: 3. CDR3 size: 14 residues. Germline CDR1 and CDR2: KGHSH and LQKENI. CDR3 nucleotide sequence: TGTGCCAGCTCACCACCGTCGCGGGGGGATGAGCAGTTCTTC. Encoded protein: CASSPPSRGDEQFF.

This sequence joins TRBV6-2 or TRBV6-3 and TRBJ2-7; D is uncertain. This CDR3 has 15 amino acids. CDR1 and CDR2 from the germline V gene are MNHEY and SVGEGT. The V end was cut by 0 bases, the J end by 6 bases, with 15 bases between. The CDR3 loop is CASSYSSQILTEQYF. CDR3 coding DNA: TGTGCCAGCAGTTACTCGTCACAGATTCTAACCGAGCAGTACTTC.

This chain uses TRBV4-3 with TRBJ2-3; perhaps TRBD1 as D (5 bases). Germline loops: CDR1 LGHNA, CDR2 YSLEER. Between the trimmed V and J ends, which lost 4 bases and 1 base, there was a span of 15 bases. CDR3 length: 16 residues. The CDR3 DNA reads as TGCGCCAGCAGCCTCGCGTCAGGGTACCGCACAGATACGCAGTATTTT. This translates into CASSLASGYRTDTQYF.

This chain connects TRBV11-3 to TRBJ2-1, with TRBD1 identical over 8 bases. CDR1 and CDR2 from the germline V gene are SGHNT and YENEEA. This CDR3 region has 16 residues. V dropped 4 bases and J dropped 0; count of bases not matched to a gene: 5. This CDR3 is CASSSLQGGSYNEQFF. The CDR3 region has the DNA TGTGCCAGCAGCTCTCTACAGGGGGGCTCCTACAATGAGCAGTTCTTC.

The rearrangement joins TRBV10-3 to TRBJ1-2, with D unclear. The V end was cut by 4 bases, the J end by 0 bases, with 9 bases between. This CDR3 spans 14 amino acids. Per the germline V gene, CDR1 is ENHRY and CDR2 is SYGVKD. The CDR3 DNA reads TGTGCCATCAGTGCAGACGGGGCTAACTATGGCTACACCTTC. Translation: CAISADGANYGYTF.

The genes are TRBV12-3 or TRBV12-4 and TRBJ1-1; a weak D match, TRBD1 (6 bases). The CDR3 has 13 residues. V lost 7 bases, J lost 5 bases, and 14 bases lay in between. CDR3 coding DNA: TGTGCCAGCACCGGGGGGGGCTGGACTGAAGCTTTCTTT. Amino acid sequence: CASTGGGWTEAFF.

The rearrangement joins TRBV6-5 to TRBJ1-2; 7 nucleotides line up with TRBD1. The CDR3 loop spans 13 amino acids. With 6 bases clipped from V and 2 bases from J, the junction kept 3 bases outside the gene matches. Germline loops: CDR1 MNHEY, CDR2 SVGAGI. DNA of the CDR3: TGTGCCAGCAGACCACAGGGGAACTATGGCTACACCTTC. This sequence encodes CASRPQGNYGYTF.

Turning to this clone: The junction differs from germline at one of its ends, possibly a read error. The chain links TRBV5-1 to TRBJ2-7; D is perhaps TRBD1 (6 bases). The germline V gene encodes CDR1 SGHRS and CDR2 YFSETQ. This CDR3 spans 14 amino acids. The CDR3 spells CASRLGTTGYEQYF. CDR3 nucleotides: TGCGCCAGCAGGTTGGGGACAACAGGGTACGAGCAGTACTTC.

The V and J genes are TRBV24-1 and TRBJ1-5; the D is unclear. The CDR3 is made up of 12 amino acids. Germline CDR1 reads KGHDR; CDR2 reads SFDVKD. The CDR3 nucleotides read TGTGGTCCTTGCGGGTGCAATCAGCCCCAGCATTTT. Its translation is CGPCGCNQPQHF.